The 9 T cell receptor beta chains given below trace back to one sample, sequenced in a study of T cells in Graves' hyperthyroidism and ophthalmopathy. Amplified TCR beta CDR3 regions came from RNA transcripts. In the first-round RT-PCR of the TCR CDR3, the HTBI primer set was used. TCRdb ran MiXCR on the multiplex PCR reads and lists one entry per CDR3 protein. This table holds under 250,000 distinct CDR3 sequences, around 24% found once. The sequenced sample was blood. These receptor sequences come from a woman aged 40-49 years with Graves' ophthalmopathy.

The sample holds many counts of this clonotype. One end of the junction fails to match germline, which may point to a read error. V usage is TRBV5-1 and J usage is TRBJ1-1, with 7 bases matching TRBD1. The CDR3 covers 14 residues. Germline CDR1 and CDR2: SGHRS and YFSETQ. The CDR3, as DNA: TGCGCCAGCAGCGGGACACAGGGGAACGCTGAAGCTTTCTTT. Its translation is CASSGTQGNAEAFF.

This clonotype occurred once. The rearrangement joins TRBV6-1 to TRBJ1-2; weak D call: TRBD1 (5 bases). The V and J ends lost 7 bases and 3 bases respectively, with 15 bases between them. There are 14 residues in the CDR3. Germline values: CDR1 MNHNS, CDR2 SASEGT. CDR3 residues: CASTQGDRYYGYTF. CDR3 DNA sequence: TGTGCCAGCACCCAAGGGGACCGCTACTATGGCTACACCTTC.

The sample holds many counts of this clonotype. CDR3 DNA sequence: TGTGCCAGCAGCCTTCTAGCGGGCCCCACCGGGGAGCTGTTTTTT. Translated, it gives CASSLLAGPTGELFF. This chain uses TRBV7-3 with TRBJ2-2; 8 nucleotides line up with TRBD2. Germline CDR1 SGHTA, CDR2 FQGTGA. This CDR3 has 15 residues. The V gene end was trimmed by 5 bases and the J gene end by 4 bases; junction bases not matched to a gene: 6.

This clonotype was detected many times. The chain carries TRBV6-1 and TRBJ2-7; 8 nucleotides align to TRBD1. Looked up from germline, CDR1 is MNHNS and CDR2 is SASEGT. The J segment lost 1 base and the V segment lost 8 bases, leaving 4 bases of the junction unmatched. The CDR3 totals 13 residues. CDR3 residues: CASAGQASYEQYF. The DNA for the CDR3 is TGTGCCAGCGCGGGACAGGCATCCTACGAGCAGTACTTC.

This chain connects TRBV12-3 or TRBV12-4 to TRBJ2-7, with D maybe TRBD1 (5 bases). The germline V and J ends were trimmed by 3 bases and 4 bases, with 13 bases remaining between them. The CDR3 is made up of 14 amino acids. CDR3 loop: CASSFRQGDYEQYF. CDR3 sequence (DNA): TGTGCCAGCAGTTTCCGGCAAGGGGATTACGAGCAGTACTTC.

This clonotype was seen only once. V is TRBV11-2 and J is TRBJ2-7; D may be TRBD1 (5 bases). Trimming cost V 5 bases and J 5 bases, with 22 bases left between them. Germline-derived CDR1 and CDR2 are SGHAT and FQNNGV. The CDR3 spans 16 residues. As DNA, the CDR3 is TGTGCCAGCAGCCGAATCCAGGGCCTGGCGTGGGACGAGCAGTACTTC. Its protein is CASSRIQGLAWDEQYF.

This clonotype was counted ten times or more. V usage is TRBV5-5 and J usage is TRBJ2-2; no clear D gene. This CDR3 spans 14 amino acids. With 0 bases removed from V and 0 bases from J, the gap between germline ends came to 3 bases. The germline CDR1 and CDR2 sequences are SGHKS and YYEKEE (reference sequence). The CDR3 spells CASSLESNTGELFF. For the CDR3, the DNA is TGTGCCAGCAGCTTGGAGTCGAACACCGGGGAGCTGTTTTTT.

This clonotype was found many times. The J gene is TRBJ1-2, the V gene TRBV6-5, with 9 bases identical to TRBD1. Unmatched junction bases numbered 3, after V lost 3 bases and J lost 4 bases. CDR3 length: 14 amino acids. CDR1 is MNHEY and CDR2 is SVGAGI in the germline V gene. CDR3 loop: CASSYTGGAYGYTF. In DNA, the CDR3 is TGTGCCAGCAGTTATACAGGGGGCGCCTATGGCTACACCTTC.

This clonotype was observed at least ten times. J is TRBJ2-2 and V is TRBV9; D gene uncertain. The CDR3 runs 15 residues. Germline V CDR1 and CDR2: SGDLS, YYNGEE. V was trimmed by 0 bases and J by 3 bases, leaving 9 bases between them. Here the CDR3 DNA reads TGTGCCAGCAGCGTAGCCCCCACCTACACCGGGGAGCTGTTTTTT. It encodes CASSVAPTYTGELFF.